A selection of T cell receptor beta chains follows, all from one sample in a study of technical replicates of blood from several donors. Only in-frame clones appear in the TCRdb table, and some are missing; sequencing was by immunoSEQ multiplex PCR. This sample has roughly 92,000 clones, with about 95% found just once. The specimen sequenced was T cells isolated from PBMCs. The receptor source for this set is a human donor in good health. Each CDR3 is given with its conserved first and last residue. A D gene is named only where the DNA matches it firmly. Some rows mark clone size as missing; the rest say once, few, many or name a class of expanded clone.

size	V	length	J	D	DNA	CDR3
-	TRBV5-1	15	TRBJ1-1	-	TGCGCCAGCAGCTTTTTCAGGGGAAGGGACACTGAAGCTTTCTTT	CASSFFRGRDTEAFF
once	TRBV5-4	16	TRBJ2-3	TRBD2	TGTGCCAGCAGCACGAGGCTAGCGGGAGTGGGAGATACGCAGTATTTT	CASSTRLAGVGDTQYF
few	TRBV6-5	14	TRBJ2-2	TRBD1	TGTGCCAGCAGAAACCAGGGGGCCACCGGGGAGCTGTTTTTT	CASRNQGATGELFF
-	TRBV27	14	TRBJ1-2	TRBD1	TGTGCCAGCAGTAACAGGGGGCTTAACTATGGCTACACCTTC	CASSNRGLNYGYTF
-	TRBV30	11	TRBJ2-7	-	TGTGCCTGGAGGGCAGGGCGCGAGCAGTACTTC	CAWRAGREQYF
-	TRBV6-6	14	TRBJ1-5	TRBD1	TGTGCCAGCAGTCTAGGACAGGGGTTTCAGCCCCAGCATTTT	CASSLGQGFQPQHF
-	TRBV9	14	TRBJ2-5	-	TGTGCCAGCAGTGTTACAGGGTTTTCAGAGACCCAGTACTTC	CASSVTGFSETQYF
-	TRBV19	16	TRBJ2-7	-	TGTGCCAGTAGTATAGGGATAAGGGAGATAAACTACGAGCAGTACTTC	CASSIGIREINYEQYF
-	TRBV29-1	13	TRBJ1-1	TRBD1	TGCAGCTTCAATGGACAGGCGAACACTGAAGCTTTCTTT	CSFNGQANTEAFF
once	TRBV10-3	13	TRBJ2-3	TRBD2	TGTGCCATCAGGGAGACTAGCTCGGATACGCAGTATTTT	CAIRETSSDTQYF
-	TRBV28	20	TRBJ2-7	TRBD1	TGTGCCAGCAGTTTCCTTCATCCGATCGAGGGGGCAGGGACCTCCTACGAGCAGTACTTC	CASSFLHPIEGAGTSYEQYF
-	TRBV28	15	TRBJ1-2	TRBD1	TGTGCCAGCAGTTTTGACAGGGGGCTACGGTATGGCTACACCTTC	CASSFDRGLRYGYTF
-	TRBV9	15	TRBJ2-3	TRBD2	TGTGCCAGCAGCGCCGGGACTAGCGGGACAAATACGCAGTATTTT	CASSAGTSGTNTQYF
-	TRBV21-1	13	TRBJ2-7	-	TGTGCCAGCGCCAACCAGGACAGGTACGAGCAGTACTTC	CASANQDRYEQYF
few	TRBV6-5	14	TRBJ1-2	TRBD1	TGTGCCAGCAGACCGCCAGGGGGAACCTATGGCTACACCTTC	CASRPPGGTYGYTF
-	TRBV4-2	17	TRBJ1-2	TRBD1	TGTGCCAGCAGCCAAGAGGTGGACCTGACAGGGCCCTATGGCTACACCTTC	CASSQEVDLTGPYGYTF
-	TRBV29-1	12	TRBJ2-7	TRBD2	TGCAGCGTCTTGGGACTAGGCTACGAGCAGTACTTC	CSVLGLGYEQYF
-	TRBV7-3	15	TRBJ2-7	TRBD2	TGTGCCAGCAGCTTGACTAGCGGGAGAATCCACGAGCAGTACTTC	CASSLTSGRIHEQYF
-	TRBV6-1	12	TRBJ1-2	-	TGTGCCAGCAGGTGGAGAGGAAGCGGCTACACCTTC	CASRWRGSGYTF
-	TRBV6-5	14	TRBJ1-2	-	TGTGCCAGCAGTTACTCGAGGTCAGGGGTAGGCTACACCTTC	CASSYSRSGVGYTF
-	TRBV5-1	19	TRBJ2-6	-	TGCGCCAGCAGCTTGGACGGGATAGGCGCGTTGTCTGGGGCCAACGTCCTGACTTTC	CASSLDGIGALSGANVLTF
-	TRBV19	14	TRBJ1-5	-	TGTGCCAGTACCATAGGCCGGGATAACCAGCCCCAGCATTTT	CASTIGRDNQPQHF
-	TRBV6-5	15	TRBJ2-6	-	TGTGCCAGCAGTTACTCGAGGGTTAGGGCCAACGTCCTGACTTTC	CASSYSRVRANVLTF
-	TRBV6-6	14	TRBJ2-5	TRBD1	TGTGCCAGCAGTTACTCCGGGACAGAAGAGACCCAGTACTTC	CASSYSGTEETQYF
-	TRBV10-3	15	TRBJ2-3	-	TGTGCCATCAGTGAGGGAGGGACTAGCACAGATACGCAGTATTTT	CAISEGGTSTDTQYF
-	TRBV7-9	14	TRBJ1-4	-	TGTGCCAGCAGTCTGGACAGTTCTAATGAAAAACTGTTTTTT	CASSLDSSNEKLFF
-	TRBV2	12	TRBJ1-1	TRBD1	TGTGCCAGTCAATCAGGGGGTACTGAAGCTTTCTTT	CASQSGGTEAFF
-	TRBV5-6	16	TRBJ2-3	TRBD1	TGTGCCAGCAGCGGCTCCGGGACAGGGATCCCAGATACGCAGTATTTT	CASSGSGTGIPDTQYF
-	TRBV19	16	TRBJ1-1	-	TGTGCCAGTAGTAACGCAGGGAGGGACGGGAACACTGAAGCTTTCTTT	CASSNAGRDGNTEAFF
few	TRBV5-1	13	TRBJ1-1	-	TGCGCCAGCAGCTTAAGGGGAGGGACTGAAGCTTTCTTT	CASSLRGGTEAFF
-	TRBV29-1	13	TRBJ2-1	TRBD2	TGCAGCGTTGAACTAGCGGGTAACAATGAGCAGTTCTTC	CSVELAGNNEQFF
few	TRBV29-1	14	TRBJ1-1	-	TGCAGCGTTAGCACCGGGACATTGAACACTGAAGCTTTCTTT	CSVSTGTLNTEAFF
once	TRBV7-9	15	TRBJ1-1	TRBD1	TGTGCCAGCAGCGACCCGGGACAGGGGAAGAATGAAGCTTTCTTT	CASSDPGQGKNEAFF
once	TRBV7-2	15	TRBJ1-4	-	TGTGCCAGCAGCTTCGTTCAGGGCACTAATGAAAAACTGTTTTTT	CASSFVQGTNEKLFF
-	TRBV7-6	16	TRBJ1-3	TRBD1	TGTGCCAGCAGCTTCGGGGTGACAGGGGCAGGAAACACCATATATTTT	CASSFGVTGAGNTIYF
-	TRBV9	14	TRBJ2-2	TRBD2	TGTGCCAGCAGCCCAGGGACTAGAACCGGGGAGCTGTTTTTT	CASSPGTRTGELFF
-	TRBV5-4	17	TRBJ2-5	TRBD2	TGTGCCAGCAGCTTGGGACTAGCGGGAGGACATCAAGAGACCCAGTACTTC	CASSLGLAGGHQETQYF
-	TRBV11-2	15	TRBJ2-7	-	TGTGCCAGCAGGCTCCCACAGCGGCCTTCCTACGAGCAGTACTTC	CASRLPQRPSYEQYF
-	TRBV9	12	TRBJ1-2	TRBD1	TGTGCCAGCAGCGGACAGGGGTATGGCTACACCTTC	CASSGQGYGYTF
-	TRBV11-2	17	TRBJ2-1	TRBD2	TGTGCCAGCAGCTTAGCCGGACTAGCGGGAGAGGGCGGTGAGCAGTTCTTC	CASSLAGLAGEGGEQFF
once	TRBV5-4	13	TRBJ2-7	TRBD2	TGTGCCAGCAGCTTGGGACTAGCTGACGAGCAGTACTTC	CASSLGLADEQYF
-	TRBV19	21	TRBJ2-6	TRBD1	TGTGCCAGTAGCGGGATGGCGGCTTTACAGGGGGTTAATTCTGGGGCCAACGTCCTGACTTTC	CASSGMAALQGVNSGANVLTF
-	TRBV15	13	TRBJ2-7	TRBD1	TGTGCCACCGCCCGGGACAGGGTGTACGAGCAGTACTTC	CATARDRVYEQYF
-	TRBV19	13	TRBJ2-7	-	TGTGCCAGTAGTACAGCAGGGTGGTACGAGCAGTACTTC	CASSTAGWYEQYF
-	TRBV19	12	TRBJ1-5	-	TGTGCCAGTAGTATCGGGGATCAGCCCCAGCATTTT	CASSIGDQPQHF
-	TRBV11-2	13	TRBJ2-7	-	TGTGCCAGCAGCCGCGGGCAGAGCTACGAGCAGTACTTC	CASSRGQSYEQYF
-	TRBV28	16	TRBJ2-5	TRBD2	TGTGCCACCGGGACTAGCGGGAGGGGGTACCAAGAGACCCAGTACTTC	CATGTSGRGYQETQYF
-	TRBV19	14	TRBJ2-7	TRBD1	TGTGCCAGTAGTACGCCGGGACAGGCCCACGAGCAGTACTTC	CASSTPGQAHEQYF
-	TRBV27	13	TRBJ2-7	-	TGTGCCAGCGGCTACAGCGGGCCCTACGAGCAGTACTTC	CASGYSGPYEQYF
-	TRBV19	14	TRBJ2-7	-	TGTGCCAGTAGTATAGGTGCCGGGACCTACGAGCAGTACTTC	CASSIGAGTYEQYF
-	TRBV28	16	TRBJ2-3	TRBD2	TGTGCCAGCAGTCTTATATTAAGCGGGAGCAGTGATACGCAGTATTTT	CASSLILSGSSDTQYF
-	TRBV5-1	14	TRBJ1-2	TRBD1	TGCGCCAGCAGCTTGGGGGACAGGAACTATGGCTACACCTTC	CASSLGDRNYGYTF
-	TRBV5-4	15	TRBJ2-5	TRBD2	TGTGCCAGCAGCTTGGTGCTAGCGGGAGGGGAGACCCAGTACTTC	CASSLVLAGGETQYF
-	TRBV5-8	15	TRBJ2-3	-	TGTGCCGCGGTTACAGGGACTATAAGCACAGATACGCAGTATTTT	CAAVTGTISTDTQYF
-	TRBV19	14	TRBJ1-5	TRBD1	TGTGCCAGTAGCACTACAGGGGGAGGTCAGCCCCAGCATTTT	CASSTTGGGQPQHF
-	TRBV28	16	TRBJ2-6	-	TGTGCCAGCAGTTTAGGACTGCCTGCTGGGGCCAACGTCCTGACTTTC	CASSLGLPAGANVLTF
-	TRBV6-5	12	TRBJ1-2	-	TGTGCCAGCAGTTACTCCAGGGGAGGCTACACCTTC	CASSYSRGGYTF
-	TRBV29-1	11	TRBJ1-1	-	TGCAGCGTTGAATATAGTGGTGAAGCTTTCTTT	CSVEYSGEAFF
once	TRBV15	12	TRBJ2-3	-	TGTGCCACCAGCAGACAACTAGATACGCAGTATTTT	CATSRQLDTQYF
once	TRBV12-5	13	TRBJ1-1	-	TGTGCTAGTGGCTATGACAGGAACACTGAAGCTTTCTTT	CASGYDRNTEAFF